A single sample is the source of the 26 T cell receptor beta chains below, sequenced in a study of T-cell memory formation after mild COVID-19. TCRdb ran MiXCR on the 5' RACE reads and lists one entry per CDR3 protein. The sample holds approximately 150,000 distinct CDR3 sequences, around 13% seen once. Sequences were obtained from PBMCs or a T cell subset sorted from them (not recorded which). The source is an adult woman who had mild COVID-19 (a few samples of this study predate the infection). Cell type and time point are not known.

This clonotype was counted between two and nine times. V gene TRBV15 combines with J gene TRBJ1-5; TRBD1 is a possible D gene (5 bases). Trimming cost V 1 base and J 7 bases, with 14 bases left between them. The CDR3 runs to 15 residues. Germline CDR1 reads LNHNV; CDR2 reads YYDKDF (reference sequence). The CDR3 loop is CATSRGAGRGQPQHF. The CDR3 DNA reads TGTGCCACCAGCAGAGGAGCGGGAAGGGGCCAGCCCCAGCATTTT.

The DNA of the CDR3 is TGTGCCAGCAGCGCCCAACAGGGCTATGAGCAGTTCTTC. It yields the protein CASSAQQGYEQFF. This chain uses TRBV7-3 with TRBJ2-1; D perhaps matches TRBD1 (6 bases). The V end lost 5 bases, the J end lost 8 bases, and 13 bases lay between the germline ends. This CDR3 spans 13 amino acids. The V gene's germline CDR1 is SGHTA and CDR2 FQGTGA.

The rearrangement joins TRBV6-6 to TRBJ1-5, with no clear D. CDR3 length: 16 amino acids. V was cut by 2 bases and J by 3 bases, with 14 bases left in between. CDR1 MNHNY and CDR2 SVGAGI come from the germline V gene (reference sequence). This chain's CDR3 is CASSYMTVEDNQPQHF. CDR3 coding DNA: TGTGCCAGCAGTTACATGACCGTGGAGGACAATCAGCCCCAGCATTTT.

This clonotype was seen many times. The V and J genes are TRBV7-2 and TRBJ2-2; 16 bases line up with TRBD2. Germline lookup yields CDR1 SGHTA and CDR2 FQGNSA. The trim removed 5 bases at V and 4 bases at J, leaving 1 base unmatched. The CDR3 is made up of 16 amino acids. The CDR3 DNA is TGTGCCAGCAGCGGGACTAGCGGGAGGGCCACCGGGGAGCTGTTTTTT. This gives the protein CASSGTSGRATGELFF.

The chain uses TRBV20-1 and TRBJ2-1; the match to TRBD2 covers 8 bases. Germline V gives CDR1 DFQATT, CDR2 SNEGSKA (reference sequence). V shed 2 bases and J 4 bases; nucleotides not matched to a gene: 16. The CDR3 covers 18 residues. The CDR3 sequence: CSARRWQASGHLYNEQFF. The CDR3, as DNA: TGCAGTGCTAGAAGGTGGCAAGCTAGCGGGCACCTGTACAATGAGCAGTTCTTC.

This clonotype was observed a handful of times. This chain links TRBV5-1 with TRBJ2-7; a weak D match, TRBD1 (5 bases). Germline loops: CDR1 SGHRS, CDR2 YFSETQ. The CDR3 contains 13 residues. V lost 7 bases and J lost 0, with 11 bases in between. The CDR3 sequence is CASGPDNSYEQYF. The CDR3 DNA follows: TGCGCCAGCGGTCCGGACAACTCCTACGAGCAGTACTTC.

In this sample, this clonotype turned up a few times. This chain links TRBV5-1 with TRBJ2-1; D uncertain. V lost 0 bases and J 0 bases, leaving 7 bases between the germline ends. The CDR3 runs 15 residues. CDR1 is SGHRS, CDR2 YFSETQ, per germline. This chain's CDR3 is CASSLATGSYNEQFF. The CDR3 nucleotides are TGCGCCAGCAGCTTGGCCACGGGCTCCTACAATGAGCAGTTCTTC. Supplemented by reference TRBV5-1 and TRBJ2-1, the full variable domain reads KAGVTQTPRYLIKTRGQQVTLSCSPISGHRSVSWYQQTPGQGLQFLFEYFSETQRNKGNFPGRFSGRQFSNSRSEMNVSTLELGDSALYLCASSLATGSYNEQFFGPGTRLTVL.

This clonotype was found a few times. This chain links TRBV4-3 with TRBJ1-6; D remains unclear. The germline V gene encodes CDR1 LGHNA and CDR2 YSLEER. This CDR3 has 15 residues. Trimming pared 4 bases from V and 8 bases from J, leaving 15 bases between. The CDR3 region is CASSLDQGIHSPLHF. In nucleotides, the CDR3 is TGCGCCAGCAGCCTAGATCAAGGAATCCATTCACCCCTCCACTTT.

V is TRBV7-8 and J is TRBJ2-3, with 8 bases lining up with TRBD1. Trimming took 1 base from V and 8 from J; bases not matched to a gene: 11. The CDR3 length is 16 residues. Germline V gene sequence: CDR1 SGHVS, CDR2 FQNEAQ. The DNA for the CDR3 is TGTGCCAGCAGCTTAGTGGTACAGGGGGTTAAGGGTACGCAGTATTTT. This translates into CASSLVVQGVKGTQYF.

The V and J genes are TRBV12-3 or TRBV12-4 and TRBJ2-7; D remains unclear. The germline V and J ends were trimmed by 7 bases and 0 bases, with 10 bases remaining between them. The CDR3 loop spans 13 amino acids. Here the CDR3 reads CASTHGPSYEQYF. CDR3 coding DNA: TGTGCCAGCACACACGGACCCTCCTACGAGCAGTACTTC.

The chain carries TRBV7-2 and TRBJ2-3; TRBD1 matches 7 bases. V gave up 5 bases and J gave up 4 bases; unmatched junction bases: 3. The CDR3 covers 13 residues. Germline assignment: CDR1 SGHTA and CDR2 FQGNSA. The CDR3 loop reads CASSRQGPDTQYF. The CDR3 DNA reads TGTGCCAGCAGCCGACAGGGACCAGATACGCAGTATTTT.

The V call is TRBV6-5, the J call TRBJ1-3; D is uncertain. This CDR3 has 15 amino acids. V lost 4 bases and J 4 bases, leaving 14 bases between the germline ends. Germline V gene sequence: CDR1 MNHEY, CDR2 SVGAGI. In DNA, the CDR3 is TGTGCCAGCAGTTCTCGGGCCCGGTCGGGAAACACCATATATTTT. This codes for CASSSRARSGNTIYF.

The chain couples TRBV5-5 to TRBJ2-7; D unresolved. V was pared by 1 base and J by 4 bases, with 9 bases between. Germline V CDR1 and CDR2: SGHKS, YYEKEE (reference sequence). The length of the CDR3 is 13 residues. In DNA, the CDR3 is TGTGCCAGCAGCTTGCACAGCGTATACGAGCAGTACTTC. Amino acids: CASSLHSVYEQYF.

In this sample, this clonotype turned up a few times. The J gene is TRBJ2-7, the V gene TRBV12-3 or TRBV12-4, with unresolved D. V was pared by 1 base and J by 5 bases, with 18 bases between. This CDR3 has 16 amino acids. CDR3 bases: TGTGCCAGCAGTTTAGTTTTCGGGCTGAGGTTGGACGAGCAGTACTTC. It yields the protein CASSLVFGLRLDEQYF.

In this sample, this clonotype turned up a few times. V is TRBV7-6 and J is TRBJ2-7; TRBD2 matches 14 bases. V lost 3 bases and J lost 0; bases outside the gene matches: 4. CDR3 length: 17 amino acids. The germline V gene encodes CDR1 SGHVS and CDR2 FNYEAQ. CDR3 coding DNA: TGTGCCAGCAGCTTGGGACTAGCGGGAGAGGGCTCCTACGAGCAGTACTTC. Its protein product is CASSLGLAGEGSYEQYF.

This clonotype has more than one count but fewer than ten. The V and J genes are TRBV20-1 and TRBJ1-5, with D unclear. The germline V gene encodes CDR1 DFQATT and CDR2 SNEGSKA (reference sequence). The CDR3 loop spans 15 amino acids. The germline V and J ends were trimmed by 0 bases and 4 bases, with 13 bases remaining between them. Written as DNA, the CDR3 is TGCAGTGCTAGAGATGGAGAGGGTTGGAATCAGCCCCAGCATTTT. Its protein product is CSARDGEGWNQPQHF.

The chain is built from TRBV7-6 and TRBJ2-1, with 8 bases aligning to TRBD2. From germline, CDR1 is SGHVS and CDR2 FNYEAQ. J lost 4 bases, V lost 1 base, and 6 bases had no gene match. The CDR3 contains 16 residues. The CDR3 spells CASSLGPAGEYNEQFF. The CDR3 DNA reads as TGTGCCAGCAGCTTAGGGCCAGCGGGGGAATACAATGAGCAGTTCTTC.

This clonotype was observed a few times. This chain uses TRBV12-3 or TRBV12-4 with TRBJ2-7; D possibly matches TRBD1 or TRBD2 (5 bases each). The V end lost 6 bases, the J end lost 4 bases, and 25 bases lay between the germline ends. The CDR3 sequence is 17 residues long. This CDR3 reads CASSSTPGPGHFYEQYF. The CDR3 DNA is TGTGCCAGCAGCTCGACTCCGGGACCTGGCCACTTTTACGAGCAGTACTTC.

J is TRBJ2-2 and V is TRBV5-4; D might be TRBD2 (5 bases). V was clipped by 4 bases and J by 4 bases, with 23 bases between them. Germline V lookup: CDR1 SGHNT, CDR2 YYREEE (reference sequence). The CDR3 sequence is 18 residues long. The CDR3 loop is CASSARVAPRVGTGELFF. In nucleotides, the CDR3 is TGTGCCAGCAGCGCTAGAGTAGCGCCCCGCGTCGGCACCGGGGAGCTGTTTTTT.

The rearrangement joins TRBV7-9 to TRBJ2-1; the D gene could be TRBD1 or TRBD2 (5 bases each). V was trimmed by 6 bases and J by 9 bases, leaving 18 bases between them. CDR3 size: 14 residues. Germline CDR1 reads SEHNR; CDR2 reads FQNEAQ (reference sequence). DNA of the CDR3: TGTGCCAGCAGACCGGGGAAGGGGAGAGGTGAGCAGTTCTTC. It codes for CASRPGKGRGEQFF.

This clonotype has only a few counts. The rearrangement joins TRBV5-1 to TRBJ2-5, with D perhaps TRBD1 (5 bases). Germline assignment: CDR1 SGHRS and CDR2 YFSETQ. Trimming removed 6 bases from V and 0 bases from J, with 12 bases in between. CDR3 length: 14 residues. The CDR3 loop reads CASKSGHNQETQYF. The CDR3 region has the DNA TGCGCCAGCAAGTCAGGGCACAACCAAGAGACCCAGTACTTC.

This clonotype has a handful of counts. As DNA, the CDR3 is TGTGCCACCAGCAGAGAAAGGGGAGCTGAAAAACTGTTTTTT. Translating gives CATSRERGAEKLFF. This chain joins TRBV15 and TRBJ1-4; maybe TRBD1 (5 bases). This CDR3 region has 14 residues. Deletions cut 0 bases from V and 7 bases from J, with 9 bases between. Germline-derived CDR1 and CDR2 are LNHNV and YYDKDF (reference sequence).

This clonotype was seen only a few times. The chain links TRBV12-3 or TRBV12-4 to TRBJ2-1; D ambiguous. The CDR3 totals 15 residues. Trimming pared 7 bases from V and 2 bases from J, leaving 15 bases between. The CDR3 sequence is CASTRATFTYNEQFF. The CDR3 coding sequence is TGTGCCAGCACTAGGGCTACCTTTACCTACAATGAGCAGTTCTTC.

V and J are TRBV7-8 and TRBJ1-3; D not certain. The germline CDR1 and CDR2 sequences are SGHVS and FQNEAQ. CDR3 length: 16 residues. Trimming left V 5 bases short and J 0 bases short, with 14 bases between. In DNA, the CDR3 is TGTGCCAGCAGCCAACGCGCTTCCACCTCTGGAAACACCATATATTTT. Translated, it gives CASSQRASTSGNTIYF.

The V call is TRBV27, the J call TRBJ1-5, with TRBD1 identical over 7 bases. V lost 3 bases, J lost 7 bases, and 6 bases stayed unmatched. CDR1 and CDR2 (germline): MNHEY, SMNVEV (reference sequence). CDR3 length equals 14 residues. This chain's CDR3 is CASSFTGATQPQHF. The CDR3 coding sequence is TGTGCCAGCAGTTTCACAGGGGCGACACAGCCCCAGCATTTT.

This clonotype has just a few counts. The CDR3 sequence is CATSDWPTTEAFF. CDR3 nucleotides: TGTGCCACCAGTGACTGGCCGACCACTGAAGCTTTCTTT. The chain recombines TRBV24-1 with TRBJ1-1, with D uncertain. V gave up 4 bases and J gave up 4 bases, with 9 bases separating them. The CDR3 is made up of 13 amino acids. Germline lookup yields CDR1 KGHDR and CDR2 SFDVKD.